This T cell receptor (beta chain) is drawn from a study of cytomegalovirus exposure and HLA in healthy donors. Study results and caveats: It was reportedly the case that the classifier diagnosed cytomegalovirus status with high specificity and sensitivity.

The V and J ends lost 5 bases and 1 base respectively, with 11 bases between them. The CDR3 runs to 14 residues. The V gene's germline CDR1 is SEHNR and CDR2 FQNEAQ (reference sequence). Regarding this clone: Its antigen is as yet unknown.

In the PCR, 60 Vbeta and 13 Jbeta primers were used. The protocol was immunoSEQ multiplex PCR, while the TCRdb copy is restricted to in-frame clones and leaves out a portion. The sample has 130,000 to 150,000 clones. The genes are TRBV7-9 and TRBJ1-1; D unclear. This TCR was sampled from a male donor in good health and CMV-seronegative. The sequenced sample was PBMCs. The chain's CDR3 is CASSSPPGNTEAFF. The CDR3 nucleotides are TGTGCCAGCAGCAGCCCCCCGGGGAACACTGAAGCTTTCTTT. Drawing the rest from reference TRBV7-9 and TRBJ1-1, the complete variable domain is DTGVSQNPRHKITKRGQNVTFRCDPISEHNRLYWYRQTLGQGPEFLTYFQNEAQLEKSRLLSDRFSAERPKGSFSTLEIQRTEQGDSAMYLCASSSPPGNTEAFFGQGTRLTVV.